The 5 T cell receptor beta chains listed next were all sequenced from one sample in a study of T cell changes during pregnancy in multiple sclerosis. The data were produced by immunoSEQ multiplex PCR, yet TCRdb's version contains in-frame clones alone and is incomplete. The sample lists about 52,000 clones; about 92% were seen once. The material sequenced was CD4+ T cells from peripheral blood mononuclear cells, taken in the third trimester of pregnancy. These receptors were collected from a female donor with multiple sclerosis, enrolled in a pregnancy study.

This clone has only one observation. The rearrangement uses TRBV27 and TRBJ1-5, with D tentatively TRBD1 (5 bases). Trimming left V 1 base short and J 2 bases short, with 6 bases between. This CDR3 has 14 amino acids. Germline assignment: CDR1 MNHEY and CDR2 SMNVEV (reference sequence). This CDR3 is CASSLWGGNQPQHF. DNA of the CDR3: TGTGCCAGCAGTTTATGGGGCGGCAATCAGCCCCAGCATTTT.

This clone was counted a single time. The V gene is TRBV6-5, the J gene TRBJ2-1; D uncertain. Looked up from germline, CDR1 is MNHEY and CDR2 is SVGAGI. Between the trimmed V and J ends, which lost 2 bases and 0 bases, there was a span of 11 bases. The CDR3 is 16 residues long. The DNA for the CDR3 is TGTGCCAGCAGTTACGTGGTTCGGAGCTCCTACAATGAGCAGTTCTTC. Translating it yields CASSYVVRSSYNEQFF.

The chain has TRBV27 and TRBJ1-2, with D maybe TRBD1 (5 bases). Trimming took off 4 bases at V and 6 bases at J, with 18 bases between the two ends. This CDR3 region has 15 residues. Germline-derived CDR1 and CDR2 are MNHEY and SMNVEV (reference sequence). Written as DNA, the CDR3 is TGTGCCAGCAGTTATCTCGGGGGAGGATGGGATGGCTACACCTTC. Protein product: CASSYLGGGWDGYTF.

The chain employs TRBV7-9 and TRBJ2-1; 9 bases are a match to TRBD2. After removal of 5 bases from V and 9 bases from J, the junction contained 17 bases not matched to a gene. In germline, CDR1 is SEHNR, CDR2 FQNEAQ (reference sequence). The CDR3 totals 17 residues. As DNA, the CDR3 is TGTGCCAGCAGCCGTAACTTGGCAGCGGGGGGAGGGGTTGAGCAGTTCTTC. It is translated as CASSRNLAAGGGVEQFF. Full variable domain (outside the CDR3, taken from reference TRBV7-9 and TRBJ2-1): DTGVSQNPRHKITKRGQNVTFRCDPISEHNRLYWYRQTLGQGPEFLTYFQNEAQLEKSRLLSDRFSAERPKGSFSTLEIQRTEQGDSAMYLCASSRNLAAGGGVEQFFGPGTRLTVL.

CDR3 sequence: CASSSTSGLAYEQYF. The CDR3 coding sequence is TGTGCCAGCTCATCGACTAGCGGGTTAGCCTACGAGCAGTACTTC. This chain joins TRBV18 and TRBJ2-7; 10 positions match TRBD2. The CDR3 contains 15 residues. The trim removed 5 bases at V and 2 bases at J, leaving 6 bases unmatched. The germline V gene has CDR1 KGHSH and CDR2 LQKENI. The whole variable domain, remainder taken from reference TRBV18 and TRBJ2-7, is NAGVMQNPRHLVRRRGQEARLRCSPMKGHSHVYWYRQLPEEGLKFMVYLQKENIIDESGMPKERFSAEFPKEGPSILRIQQVVRGDSAAYFCASSSTSGLAYEQYFGPGTRLTVT.